This TCR beta chain was observed in a study of blood T cells in healthy people across ages. Through a sample-barcoded 5' primer and a J-beta primer mix, a second PCR was run for roughly 6 to 11 cycles. Each cDNA molecule was tagged by a template-switch adaptor that had 12 random nucleotides. TCRdb re-called the 5' RACE reads with MiXCR, one entry per CDR3 protein. In the table there are over 1,300,000 distinct CDR3 sequences, 59% of which are singletons. The germline V and J ends were trimmed by 5 bases and 3 bases, with 14 bases remaining between them. CDR3 length equals 13 residues. Germline CDR1 and CDR2: DFQATT and SNEGSKA (reference sequence). Overall study results and limits: TCR beta diversity per million T cells fell roughly linearly with age. Long-lived donors carried more naive CD4+ cells and greater diversity than aged donors.

A word on this clonotype: What it recognizes is unknown.

The sequence came from a man aged 18 to 30 in good health. The material sequenced was blood. The chain uses TRBV20-1 and TRBJ2-7; the D gene is possibly TRBD2 (6 bases). The CDR3 DNA sequence: TGCAGTGCTTCGTCCGGGACTGGCTACGAGCAGTACTTC. Its translation: CSASSGTGYEQYF.